A single sample gave rise to the 32 T cell receptor beta chains below, sequenced in a study of cytomegalovirus exposure and HLA in healthy donors. A multiplex PCR was run with 60 Vbeta primers and 13 Jbeta primers. TCRdb keeps only in-frame clones here, not all; method: immunoSEQ multiplex PCR. The sample holds about 180,000 clones, about four fifths seen once. The sequenced sample was PBMCs. The receptors were gathered from a woman in her twenties or thirties in good health and CMV-seronegative.

V gene TRBV30 combines with J gene TRBJ2-6; TRBD1 aligns across 7 bases. Looked up from germline, CDR1 is GTSNPN and CDR2 is SVGIG (reference sequence). With V trimmed by 7 bases and J by 2 bases, 11 bases remained unmatched. This CDR3 has 16 amino acids. DNA of the CDR3: TGTGCCTCAGTACAGGGGCCAGACCCTGGGGCCAACGTCCTGACTTTC. The encoded protein is CASVQGPDPGANVLTF.

The chain has TRBV10-2 and TRBJ2-7; TRBD2 aligns across 10 bases. Germline CDR1 is WSHSY and CDR2 is SAAADI. The V segment lost 0 bases and the J segment 3 bases; nucleotides outside the gene matches: 2. The CDR3 loop spans 15 amino acids. DNA of the CDR3: TGCGCCAGCAGTGAGTCTAGCGGGGGGCACTACGAGCAGTACTTC. This sequence encodes CASSESSGGHYEQYF.

The chain has TRBV19 and TRBJ1-1; the match to TRBD1 covers 8 bases. The length of the CDR3 is 13 residues. Germline CDR1 reads LNHDA; CDR2 reads SQIVND (reference sequence). Germline trimming cut 7 bases from V and 7 bases from J; bases unmatched to any gene: 8. The CDR3 loop is CASTGGQGDEAFF. The CDR3 DNA reads TGTGCCAGTACCGGCGGACAGGGTGATGAAGCTTTCTTT.

This clone has only one observation. The chain links TRBV29-1 to TRBJ1-1; no firm D call. The CDR3 is made up of 15 amino acids. Trimming took 4 bases from V and 1 from J, leaving 16 bases between them. Germline V gene sequence: CDR1 SQVTM, CDR2 ANQGSEA. The CDR3 DNA reads as TGCAGCGTTGTCGAAAGGCGGAACCCGAACACTGAAGCTTTCTTT. It yields the protein CSVVERRNPNTEAFF.

This clone was seen just once. Sequence at one end of the junction differs from germline and may be a read error. This sequence joins TRBV9 and TRBJ1-5; 12 bases are shared with TRBD1. The CDR3 has 15 residues. CDR1 and CDR2 from the germline V gene are SGDLS and YYNGEE. Here the CDR3 DNA reads TGTGCCAGCAGCGTCGGGACAGGGGGCAACCAGCCCCAGCATTTT. It specifies CASSVGTGGNQPQHF.

The chain employs TRBV30 and TRBJ2-3, with 7 nucleotides matching TRBD2. The CDR3 extends over 15 amino acids. The germline CDR1 and CDR2 sequences are GTSNPN and SVGIG (reference sequence). The V and J ends lost 3 bases and 1 base, in that order; junction bases with no gene match: 7. As DNA, the CDR3 is TGTGCCTGGAGCCAGGTGGGGGGGGGCACAGATACGCAGTATTTT. It translates to CAWSQVGGGTDTQYF.

This chain uses TRBV6-5 with TRBJ1-5; TRBD1 agrees at 7 bases. This CDR3 has 13 amino acids. The germline V gene has CDR1 MNHEY and CDR2 SVGAGI. Trimming cost V 6 bases and J 7 bases; bases outside gene matches: 6. The CDR3 DNA reads as TGTGCCAGCAGCCGACAGGGAGGCCAGCCCCAGCATTTT. Its translation: CASSRQGGQPQHF.

The gene calls are TRBV19 and TRBJ1-2; 7 bases line up with TRBD1. Germline CDR1 is LNHDA and CDR2 is SQIVND (reference sequence). The V gene end was trimmed by 4 bases and the J gene end by 8 bases; junction bases not matched to a gene: 7. This CDR3 is 13 amino acids long. The CDR3 here is CASSRDRVDGYTF. CDR3 in DNA: TGTGCCAGTAGTAGAGACAGGGTCGACGGCTACACCTTC. The full variable domain, with the rest looked up from reference TRBV19 and TRBJ1-2, is DGGITQSPKYLFRKEGQNVTLSCEQNLNHDAMYWYRQDPGQGLRLIYYSQIVNDFQKGDIAEGYSVSREKKESFPLTVTSAQKNPTAFYLCASSRDRVDGYTFGSGTRLTVV.

The genes are TRBV6-1 and TRBJ1-1; D might be TRBD1 (5 bases). Germline-derived CDR1 and CDR2 are MNHNS and SASEGT. The CDR3 is made up of 14 amino acids. V gave up 3 bases and J gave up 1 base, with 9 bases separating them. CDR3 in DNA: TGTGCCAGCAGTGATCCAGGGCCGAACACTGAAGCTTTCTTT. The encoded protein is CASSDPGPNTEAFF.

The genes are TRBV27 and TRBJ1-1; D not certain. Trimming pared 5 bases from V and 5 bases from J, leaving 27 bases between. The CDR3 spans 18 residues. Germline CDR1 and CDR2: MNHEY and SMNVEV (reference sequence). Here the CDR3 reads CASSPNMGLRVGGTEAFF. CDR3 in DNA: TGTGCCAGCAGTCCCAATATGGGCCTGAGGGTTGGAGGGACTGAAGCTTTCTTT.

The chain uses TRBV9 and TRBJ1-1, with D perhaps TRBD1 (5 bases). This CDR3 contains 12 residues. Trimming stripped 7 bases from V and 1 base from J, with 8 bases between. CDR1 SGDLS and CDR2 YYNGEE come from the germline V gene. CDR3 coding DNA: TGTGCCAGCGGGGGGACGAACACTGAAGCTTTCTTT. The encoded protein is CASGGTNTEAFF.

This clone was seen a handful of times. A junction end diverges from the germline sequence, so it may reflect a read error. The rearrangement links TRBV27 to TRBJ2-3, with TRBD1 identical over 8 bases. Germline V gene data show CDR1 as MNHEY and CDR2 as SMNVEV (reference sequence). The CDR3 is made up of 13 amino acids. This CDR3 is CASRGPRSDTQYF. In nucleotides, the CDR3 is TGTGCGAGCAGGGGGCCCCGCTCCGATACGCAGTATTTT.

The chain is built from TRBV7-6 and TRBJ2-7; the match to TRBD2 covers 11 bases. The germline V gene encodes CDR1 SGHVS and CDR2 FNYEAQ. Trimming took 3 bases from V and 3 from J; bases not matched to a gene: 10. The CDR3 runs 17 residues. This CDR3 is CASSFSGTSGGSYEQYF. For the CDR3, the DNA is TGTGCCAGCAGCTTCTCCGGGACTAGCGGCGGGAGCTACGAGCAGTACTTC.

The rearrangement joins TRBV6-5 to TRBJ1-2; 7 positions agree with TRBD1. This CDR3 has 14 residues. Per the germline V gene, CDR1 is MNHEY and CDR2 is SVGAGI. V gave up 0 bases and J gave up 7 bases; unmatched junction bases: 5. The CDR3 region is CASSYSGTVFGYTF. The CDR3, as DNA: TGTGCCAGCAGTTACTCGGGGACAGTTTTTGGCTACACCTTC.

The chain recombines TRBV5-1 with TRBJ2-5; D is uncertain. The germline V gene has CDR1 SGHRS and CDR2 YFSETQ. V lost 5 bases, J lost 4 bases, and 9 bases lay in between. There are 12 residues in the CDR3. Here the CDR3 DNA reads TGCGCCAGCAGTGACTTAGGAGAGACCCAGTACTTC. It yields the protein CASSDLGETQYF.

The chain recombines TRBV7-3 with TRBJ2-3; the match to TRBD2 covers 10 bases. The CDR3 has 17 amino acids. The V gene end was trimmed by 0 bases and the J gene end by 2 bases; junction bases not matched to a gene: 5. Germline values: CDR1 SGHTA, CDR2 FQGTGA. CDR3 protein: CASSLTSGGLFTDTQYF. CDR3 nucleotides: TGTGCCAGCAGCTTAACTAGCGGGGGGCTCTTCACAGATACGCAGTATTTT.

The chain recombines TRBV11-1 with TRBJ2-5; D gene ambiguous. Germline CDR1 SGHAT, CDR2 FQDESV (reference sequence). The length of the CDR3 is 13 residues. Trimming removed 1 base at V and 3 bases at J, with 6 bases between. The CDR3: CASSLGLEETQYF. Here the CDR3 DNA reads TGTGCCAGCAGCTTAGGACTGGAAGAGACCCAGTACTTC.

The V and J genes are TRBV6-1 and TRBJ1-3, with 12 positions matching TRBD1. V shed 3 bases and J 3 bases; nucleotides not matched to a gene: 12. The germline gives CDR1 MNHNS, CDR2 SASEGT. The CDR3 has 19 amino acids. CDR3 nucleotides: TGTGCCAGCAGTGAGCGCCTATCGGGACAGGGGGCCGGTGGAAACACCATATATTTT. This gives the protein CASSERLSGQGAGGNTIYF.

The chain joins TRBV6-6 to TRBJ1-6, with a possible D match to TRBD1 (5 bases). Per the germline V gene, CDR1 is MNHNY and CDR2 is SVGAGI (reference sequence). V was shortened by 2 bases and J by 2 bases, with 7 bases between the two germline ends. The CDR3 is made up of 15 amino acids. The CDR3, as DNA: TGTGCCAGCAGTTACGGACACCCCTATAATTCACCCCTCCACTTT. It codes for CASSYGHPYNSPLHF.

The genes are TRBV5-1 and TRBJ2-3; 14 bases agree with TRBD2. V gave up 4 bases and J gave up 2 bases; unmatched junction bases: 6. The V gene's germline CDR1 is SGHRS and CDR2 YFSETQ. The CDR3 has 17 amino acids. CDR3 DNA sequence: TGCGCCAGCAGCAATGGACTAGCGGGGGGCTACACAGATACGCAGTATTTT. Its translation: CASSNGLAGGYTDTQYF.

V is TRBV7-7 and J is TRBJ2-1, with 7 bases that match TRBD1. After removal of 6 bases from V and 3 bases from J, the junction contained 5 bases not matched to a gene. Per the germline V gene, CDR1 is SSHAT and CDR2 is FNYEAQ (reference sequence). There are 14 residues in the CDR3. As DNA, the CDR3 is TGTGCCAGCAGTCGGGACAGCTACTACAATGAGCAGTTCTTC. Residues: CASSRDSYYNEQFF.

This clone occurred once. This chain links TRBV7-9 with TRBJ2-7; D not resolved. Germline-derived CDR1 and CDR2 are SEHNR and FQNEAQ (reference sequence). Trimming cost V 3 bases and J 5 bases, with 8 bases left between them. CDR3 length: 12 amino acids. CDR3 bases: TGTGCCAGCAGCTTGGGCAAGGACGAGCAGTACTTC. This translates into CASSLGKDEQYF.

The chain links TRBV6-5 to TRBJ1-2; TRBD1 might be the D (5 bases). CDR1 is MNHEY, CDR2 SVGAGI, per germline. This CDR3 has 15 residues. V lost 5 bases, J lost 6 bases, and 19 bases lay in between. CDR3 in DNA: TGTGCCAGCAGTCCCCGACCTCCAGGGACTCATGGCTACACCTTC. Translating it yields CASSPRPPGTHGYTF.

V and J are TRBV6-1 and TRBJ2-6, with D hard to call. The V and J ends lost 5 bases and 1 base respectively, with 6 bases between them. CDR1 is MNHNS, CDR2 SASEGT, per germline. The CDR3 has 14 residues. The CDR3 is CASSRVSGANVLTF. The CDR3 DNA follows: TGTGCCAGCAGTCGGGTTTCTGGGGCCAACGTCCTGACTTTC.

This rearrangement joins TRBV11-2 to TRBJ2-5, with TRBD1 matching 8 bases. Trimming removed 5 bases from V and 4 bases from J; junction bases left unmatched: 9. This CDR3 is 15 amino acids long. Germline CDR1 reads SGHAT; CDR2 reads FQNNGV. The CDR3 region has the DNA TGTGCCAGCAGCGCAGGACAGGGAATTACAGAGACCCAGTACTTC. Translating gives CASSAGQGITETQYF.

This chain connects TRBV5-1 to TRBJ2-5, with D perhaps TRBD2 (6 bases). The J call is doubtful: the DNA matches TRBJ2-7 better. The CDR3 runs to 12 residues. The germline V gene encodes CDR1 SGHRS and CDR2 YFSETQ. The CDR3 loop reads CASSPGVYEQYF. Written as DNA, the CDR3 is TGCGCCAGCAGTCCGGGAGTCTACGAGCAGTACTTC.

The chain has TRBV6-5 and TRBJ2-7; no reliable D call. Trimming removed 0 bases at V and 2 bases at J, with 2 bases between. Germline CDR1 is MNHEY and CDR2 is SVGAGI. The CDR3 is 12 residues long. This CDR3 is CASSYSTYEQYF. The CDR3, as DNA: TGTGCCAGCAGTTACTCTACCTACGAGCAGTACTTC.

The chain links TRBV4-2 to TRBJ2-5; TRBD2 agrees at 8 bases. The end of the DNA fits TRBJ2-7 better, so the J call may be wrong. The CDR3 extends over 15 amino acids. Germline lookup yields CDR1 LGHNA and CDR2 YNFKEQ. The CDR3 coding sequence is TGTGCCAGCAGCCAAGGGATTAGCGGGGCGTACGAGCAGTACTTC. This sequence encodes CASSQGISGAYEQYF.

The chain uses TRBV19 and TRBJ2-1, with TRBD1 identical over 8 bases. Germline V gene lookup returns CDR1 LNHDA and CDR2 SQIVND (reference sequence). The V gene end was trimmed by 3 bases and the J gene end by 2 bases; junction bases not matched to a gene: 6. The CDR3 is 16 amino acids. The chain's CDR3 is CASSMVRGLAYNEQFF. The CDR3 DNA is TGTGCCAGTAGTATGGTCAGGGGGCTAGCCTACAATGAGCAGTTCTTC.

V usage is TRBV2 and J usage is TRBJ2-7; perhaps TRBD2 as D (5 bases). The CDR3 contains 14 residues. Looked up from germline, CDR1 is SNHLY and CDR2 is FYNNEI. V was trimmed by 8 bases and J by 7 bases, leaving 21 bases between them. CDR3 bases: TGTGCCAGCTTTGGTTGGAAGTCCGAGCGGGAGCAGTACTTC. This translates into CASFGWKSEREQYF.

The J gene is TRBJ1-4, the V gene TRBV15; D unclear. Deletions cut 4 bases from V and 0 bases from J, with 9 bases between. The CDR3 consists of 15 residues. The germline gives CDR1 LNHNV, CDR2 YYDKDF (reference sequence). CDR3 sequence: CATSNVRATNEKLFF. CDR3 DNA sequence: TGTGCCACCAGCAACGTACGGGCAACTAATGAAAAACTGTTTTTT.

V is TRBV19 and J is TRBJ2-3, with D perhaps matching TRBD1 (6 bases). Trimming left V 3 bases short and J 1 base short, with 8 bases between. CDR3 length: 14 residues. Germline CDR1 is LNHDA and CDR2 is SQIVND (reference sequence). The CDR3 region is CASSMRTGTDTQYF. The CDR3 DNA sequence: TGTGCCAGTAGTATGAGGACAGGCACAGATACGCAGTATTTT.